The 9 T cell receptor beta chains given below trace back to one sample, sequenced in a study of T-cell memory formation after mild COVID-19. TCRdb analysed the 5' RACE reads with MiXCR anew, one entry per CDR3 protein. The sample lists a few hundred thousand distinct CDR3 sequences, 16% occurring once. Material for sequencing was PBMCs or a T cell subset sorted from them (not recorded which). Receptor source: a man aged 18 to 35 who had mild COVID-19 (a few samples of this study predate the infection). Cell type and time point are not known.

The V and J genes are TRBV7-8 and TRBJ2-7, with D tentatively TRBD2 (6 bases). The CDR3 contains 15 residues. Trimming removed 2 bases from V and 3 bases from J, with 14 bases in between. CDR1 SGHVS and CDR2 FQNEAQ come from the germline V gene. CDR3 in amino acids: CASSLMASVGYEQYV. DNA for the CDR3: TGTGCCAGCAGCTTAATGGCTAGCGTAGGCTACGAGCAGTACGTC.

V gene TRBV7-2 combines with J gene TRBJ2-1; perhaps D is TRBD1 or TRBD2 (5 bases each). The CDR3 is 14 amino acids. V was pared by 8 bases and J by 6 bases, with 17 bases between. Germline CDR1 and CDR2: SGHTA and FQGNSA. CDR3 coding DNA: TGTGCCAGCGAGGGACGGATTCCCCTCAATGAGCAGTTCTTC. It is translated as CASEGRIPLNEQFF.

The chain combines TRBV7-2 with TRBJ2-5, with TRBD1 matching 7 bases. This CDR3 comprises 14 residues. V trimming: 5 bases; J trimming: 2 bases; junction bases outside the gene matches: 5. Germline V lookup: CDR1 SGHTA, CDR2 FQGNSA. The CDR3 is CASSSRDRQETQYF. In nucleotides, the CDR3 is TGTGCCAGCAGCAGCCGGGACAGACAAGAGACCCAGTACTTC. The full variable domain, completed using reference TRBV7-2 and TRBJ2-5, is GAGVSQSPSNKVTEKGKDVELRCDPISGHTALYWYRQSLGQGLEFLIYFQGNSAPDKSGLPSDRFSAERTGGSVSTLTIQRTQQEDSAVYLCASSSRDRQETQYFGPGTRLLVL.

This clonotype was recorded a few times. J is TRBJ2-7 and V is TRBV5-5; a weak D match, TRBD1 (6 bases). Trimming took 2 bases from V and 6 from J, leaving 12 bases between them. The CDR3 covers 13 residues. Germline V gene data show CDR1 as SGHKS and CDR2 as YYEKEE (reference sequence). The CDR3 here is CASSFGDTGEQYV. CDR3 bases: TGTGCCAGCAGCTTCGGGGACACCGGCGAGCAGTACGTC.

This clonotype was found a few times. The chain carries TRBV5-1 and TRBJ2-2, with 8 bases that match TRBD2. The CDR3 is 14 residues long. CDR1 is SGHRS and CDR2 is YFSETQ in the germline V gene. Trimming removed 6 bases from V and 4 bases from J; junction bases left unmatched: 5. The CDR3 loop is CASKSGGPTGELFF. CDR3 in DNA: TGCGCCAGCAAAAGCGGGGGACCCACCGGGGAGCTGTTTTTT.

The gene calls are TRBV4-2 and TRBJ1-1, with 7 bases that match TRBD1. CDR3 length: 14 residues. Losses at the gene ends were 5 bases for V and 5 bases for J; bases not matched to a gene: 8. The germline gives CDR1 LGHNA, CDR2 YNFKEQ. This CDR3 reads CASSSRQGVTEAFF. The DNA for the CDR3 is TGTGCCAGCAGCTCTAGACAGGGCGTGACTGAAGCTTTCTTT.

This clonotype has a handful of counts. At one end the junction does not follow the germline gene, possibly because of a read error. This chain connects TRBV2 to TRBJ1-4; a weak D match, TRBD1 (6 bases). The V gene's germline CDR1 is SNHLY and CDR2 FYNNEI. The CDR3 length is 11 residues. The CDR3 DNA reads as TGTGCCAGCGCCGACCACGACAGGCTCATTTTT. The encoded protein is CASADHDRLIF. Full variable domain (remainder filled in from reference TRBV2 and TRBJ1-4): EPEVTQTPSHQVTQMGQEVILRCVPISNHLYFYWYRQILGQKVEFLVSFYNNEISEKSEIFDDQFSVERPDGSNFTLKIRSTKLEDSAMYFCASADHDRLIFGSGTQLSVL.

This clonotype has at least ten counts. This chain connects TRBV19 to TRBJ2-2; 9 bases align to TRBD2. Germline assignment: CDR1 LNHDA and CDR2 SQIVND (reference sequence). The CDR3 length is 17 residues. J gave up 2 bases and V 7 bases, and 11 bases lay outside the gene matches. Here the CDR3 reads CASKSGSGGPNTGELFF. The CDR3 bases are TGTGCCAGTAAGAGCGGTAGCGGGGGCCCCAACACCGGGGAGCTGTTTTTT.

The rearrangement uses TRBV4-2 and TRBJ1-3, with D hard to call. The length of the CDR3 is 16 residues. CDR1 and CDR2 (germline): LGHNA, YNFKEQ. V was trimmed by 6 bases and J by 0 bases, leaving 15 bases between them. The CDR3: CASSPSAASSGNTIYF. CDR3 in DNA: TGTGCCAGCAGTCCAAGTGCCGCGAGCTCTGGAAACACCATATATTTT.